These 13 T cell receptor beta chains were sequenced from one sample in a study of monozygotic twins with inflammatory bowel disease. For each CDR3 protein, TCRdb gives one entry from its re-call of the 5' RACE reads, without DNA. The data show some 440,000 distinct CDR3 sequences, and the top ten clones hold roughly 2.3%. The source material was blood. These receptors were obtained from a human donor with ulcerative colitis or Crohn's disease, or a healthy co-twin of an affected twin (not recorded which).

This rearrangement joins TRBV7-6 to TRBJ1-1; the D gene TCRdb calls, TRBD1, cannot be checked with no DNA. The CDR3 covers 12 residues. CDR1 and CDR2 (germline): SGHVS, FNYEAQ. The CDR3 reads CASSLRDGEAFF.

The gene calls are TRBV2 and TRBJ1-5; there is no DNA to check the TCRdb D call of TRBD1. The CDR3 extends over 14 amino acids. CDR1 SNHLY and CDR2 FYNNEI come from the germline V gene. The CDR3 here is CASAGQGFNQPQHF.

The chain combines TRBV11-2 with TRBJ1-1; TCRdb calls TRBD1, which cannot be checked without DNA. The CDR3 loop spans 20 amino acids. Germline CDR1 SGHAT, CDR2 FQNNGV. The CDR3 here is CASSLVVFGTGELKYTEAFF.

The chain carries TRBV2 and TRBJ1-1; TCRdb's assignment of TRBD1 cannot be checked, as there is no DNA. Germline-derived CDR1 and CDR2 are SNHLY and FYNNEI. This CDR3 is 14 amino acids long. This chain's CDR3 is CASRVQGLNTEAFF.

The chain recombines TRBV20-1 with TRBJ2-2; TCRdb gives TRBD2 as the D gene, but with no DNA this cannot be confirmed. Germline CDR1 is DFQATT and CDR2 is SNEGSKA (reference sequence). This CDR3 has 14 amino acids. The CDR3 protein is CSATPGLDTGELFF.

The rearrangement joins TRBV19 to TRBJ1-1. CDR1 is LNHDA and CDR2 is SQIVND in the germline V gene (reference sequence). The CDR3 extends over 13 amino acids. CDR3: CASSTDYRTEAFF.

This sequence joins TRBV24-1 and TRBJ2-1; TCRdb lists TRBD1, though no DNA is available to test this call. CDR1 and CDR2 (germline): KGHDR, SFDVKD. CDR3 length equals 14 residues. This CDR3 is CATSDFYRGYEQFF.

V gene TRBV7-2 combines with J gene TRBJ2-1; with no DNA, the TCRdb D assignment of TRBD2 cannot be verified. Per the germline V gene, CDR1 is SGHTA and CDR2 is FQGNSA. The CDR3 contains 16 residues. The CDR3 here is CASSLGALAGGGEQFF. The full variable domain, its missing parts supplied by reference TRBV7-2 and TRBJ2-1, is GAGVSQSPSNKVTEKGKDVELRCDPISGHTALYWYRQSLGQGLEFLIYFQGNSAPDKSGLPSDRFSAERTGGSVSTLTIQRTQQEDSAVYLCASSLGALAGGGEQFFGPGTRLTVL.

The CDR3 loop reads CSASGSSADTQYF. The chain combines TRBV20-1 with TRBJ2-3; TCRdb gives TRBD2 as the D gene, but with no DNA this cannot be confirmed. Germline V lookup: CDR1 DFQATT, CDR2 SNEGSKA (reference sequence). This CDR3 region has 13 residues.

The chain has TRBV12-3 or TRBV12-4 and TRBJ1-6; TCRdb selects TRBD1, and the lack of DNA leaves this call unchecked. This CDR3 comprises 17 residues. CDR3 protein: CASSLVGSGRHNSPLHF.

The chain uses TRBV9 and TRBJ1-1; TCRdb calls TRBD1, which cannot be checked without DNA. CDR3 size: 12 residues. The V gene's germline CDR1 is SGDLS and CDR2 YYNGEE. The chain's CDR3 is CASSVGGTEAFF.

The genes are TRBV12-3 or TRBV12-4 and TRBJ1-4. This CDR3 is built from 12 residues. The CDR3 sequence is CASSNVREKLFF.

This sequence joins TRBV6-5 and TRBJ1-3. The length of the CDR3 is 16 residues. The V gene's germline CDR1 is MNHEY and CDR2 SVGAGI. The CDR3 is CASSYSMQGAGNTIYF.